This passage covers 4 T cell receptor beta chains from one sample sequenced in a study of T cell responses to AZD1222 COVID-19 vaccine. Method: immunoSEQ multiplex PCR; TCRdb's copy keeps in-frame clones and lacks some. Of approximately 120,000 clones listed, about 90% are singletons. Sequences were derived from peripheral blood, sampled on day 0 of AZD1222 vaccination. The receptors derive from an adult in good health.

This clone was recorded a few times. The rearrangement uses TRBV19 and TRBJ2-4; 11 nucleotides match TRBD2. Germline V lookup: CDR1 LNHDA, CDR2 SQIVND (reference sequence). V was pared by 5 bases and J by 1 base, with 4 bases of the junction left unmatched. This CDR3 is built from 16 residues. Here the CDR3 reads CASSAWTSGAKNIQYF. For the CDR3, the DNA is TGTGCCAGTAGTGCGTGGACTAGCGGGGCCAAAAACATTCAGTACTTC.

This clone has a handful of counts. CDR3 in DNA: TGTGCCAGCAGCTTAGGACAGGGGGCAAATCAGCCCCAGCATTTT. Protein product: CASSLGQGANQPQHF. This chain connects TRBV7-9 to TRBJ1-5, with 10 bases matching TRBD1. Germline CDR1 reads SEHNR; CDR2 reads FQNEAQ (reference sequence). CDR3 length: 15 amino acids. The V and J ends lost 1 base and 4 bases, in that order; junction bases with no gene match: 1.

The rearrangement links TRBV5-1 to TRBJ2-1; 7 bases map to TRBD1. V lost 4 bases and J lost 6; bases outside the gene matches: 4. The length of the CDR3 is 13 residues. CDR1 and CDR2 from the germline V gene are SGHRS and YFSETQ. CDR3 amino acids: CASSRTGVNEQFF. The CDR3 coding sequence is TGCGCCAGCAGCCGTACAGGGGTCAATGAGCAGTTCTTC.

The chain has TRBV19 and TRBJ2-5, with TRBD2 as a possible D gene (5 bases). CDR3 size: 12 residues. V gave up 4 bases and J gave up 7 bases, with 10 bases separating them. Germline V CDR1 and CDR2: LNHDA, SQIVND (reference sequence). The CDR3 DNA follows: TGTGCCAGTAGTAAACTAGTCGGGACCCAGTACTTC. It is translated as CASSKLVGTQYF.